This T cell receptor beta chain was identified during a study of cytomegalovirus exposure and HLA in healthy donors. 60 Vbeta and 13 Jbeta primers were used in PCR. Repertoires were generated with immunoSEQ multiplex PCR, while TCRdb's copy carries only in-frame clones and drops some. Its listing shows 53,000 or so clones. The receptor's source is a man aged 18 to 35 in good health and CMV-seropositive. The specimen was PBMCs.

The chain's CDR3 is CATLTGTGVYNEQFF. CDR3 DNA sequence: TGTGCCACCCTTACCGGGACAGGGGTCTACAATGAGCAGTTCTTC. J is TRBJ2-1 and V is TRBV6-1; 10 positions agree with TRBD1. The CDR3 is made up of 15 amino acids. Unmatched junction bases numbered 9, after V lost 10 bases and J lost 3 bases. CDR1 and CDR2 from the germline V gene are MNHNS and SASEGT.